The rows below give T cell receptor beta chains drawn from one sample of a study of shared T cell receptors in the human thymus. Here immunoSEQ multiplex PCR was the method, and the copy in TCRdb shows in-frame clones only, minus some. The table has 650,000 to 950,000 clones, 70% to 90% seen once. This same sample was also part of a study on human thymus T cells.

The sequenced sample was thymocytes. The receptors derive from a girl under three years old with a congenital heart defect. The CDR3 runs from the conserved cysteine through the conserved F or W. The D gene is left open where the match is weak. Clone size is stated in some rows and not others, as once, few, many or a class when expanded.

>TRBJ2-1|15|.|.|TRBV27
TGTGCCAGCAGTTTAATCGGGGGGCCCTACAATGAGCAGTTCTTC
CASSLIGGPYNEQFF
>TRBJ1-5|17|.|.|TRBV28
TGTGCCAGCAGTTTAAACTGGGGGGGTGGGGCCAATCAGCCCCAGCATTTT
CASSLNWGGGANQPQHF
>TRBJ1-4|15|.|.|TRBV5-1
TGCGCCAGCAGCCCCCACGGTGCAACTAATGAAAAACTGTTTTTT
CASSPHGATNEKLFF
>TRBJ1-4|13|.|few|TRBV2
TGTGCCAGCCAAGGGGGATACGATGAAAAACTGTTTTTT
CASQGGYDEKLFF
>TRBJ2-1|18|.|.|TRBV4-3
TGCGCCAGCAGCCAAGGTCTCTGGGGCACGAGCTCCTACAATGAGCAGTTCTTC
CASSQGLWGTSSYNEQFF
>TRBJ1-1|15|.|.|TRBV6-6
TGTGCCAGCAGTTACTCCCGAGGACAGTCCCTTGAAGCTTTCTTT
CASSYSRGQSLEAFF
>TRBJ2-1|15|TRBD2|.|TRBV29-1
TGCAGCGTGAACACTAGCGGGGGGTCCTACAATGAGCAGTTCTTC
CSVNTSGGSYNEQFF
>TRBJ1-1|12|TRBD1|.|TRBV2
TGTGCCAGCAGCGCGGACAGGGATGAAGCTTTCTTT
CASSADRDEAFF
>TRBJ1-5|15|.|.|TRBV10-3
TGTGCCATCAGTGAGGCCAGGGGAGTTAACCAGCCCCAGCATTTT
CAISEARGVNQPQHF
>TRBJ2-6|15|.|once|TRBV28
TGTGCCAGCTCTCCTATCCGCTCTGGGGCCAACGTCCTGACTTTC
CASSPIRSGANVLTF
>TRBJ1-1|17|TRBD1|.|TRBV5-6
TGTGCCAGCAGCTTTAAGGGAAGACAGGGGATGAACACTGAAGCTTTCTTT
CASSFKGRQGMNTEAFF
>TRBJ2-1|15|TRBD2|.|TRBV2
TGTGCCAGCAGTGAAAAACTAGCGGGGGACAATGAGCAGTTCTTC
CASSEKLAGDNEQFF
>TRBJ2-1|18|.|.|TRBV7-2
TGTGCCAGCAGCTTAGGATCGCCTAGTCCCCTTTCCTACAATGAGCAGTTCTTC
CASSLGSPSPLSYNEQFF
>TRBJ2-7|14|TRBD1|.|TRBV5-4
TGTGCCACCACCCTCCGGGACAGGGGCCACGAGCAGTACTTC
CATTLRDRGHEQYF
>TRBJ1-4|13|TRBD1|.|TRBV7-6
TGTGCCAGCAGCTTGGACAGGGGAGGAAAACTGTTTTTT
CASSLDRGGKLFF
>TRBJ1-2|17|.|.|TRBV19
TGTGCCAGTAGTACGTATAGTGAAGACTACCCCTTCTATGGCTACACCTTC
CASSTYSEDYPFYGYTF
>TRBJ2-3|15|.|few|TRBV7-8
TGTGCCAGCTACCCCCAAGGGGGGGTCGCAGATACGCAGTATTTT
CASYPQGGVADTQYF
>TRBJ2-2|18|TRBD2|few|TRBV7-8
TGTGCCAGCAGCTTAGCCTCCAGACGGGAGGGGGATACCGGGGAGCTGTTTTTT
CASSLASRREGDTGELFF
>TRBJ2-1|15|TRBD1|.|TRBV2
TGTGCCAGCACCTTGACAGGGGGCGTCGACAATGAGCAGTTCTTC
CASTLTGGVDNEQFF
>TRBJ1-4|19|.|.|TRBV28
TGTGCCAGCAGACCCGAGGGGGGGGGAGTCTCCACTAGGGCGGAAAAACTGTTTTTT
CASRPEGGGVSTRAEKLFF
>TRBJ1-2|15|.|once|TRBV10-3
TGTGCCATCAGTGAGTACGGCAGCGGAGGGTATGGCTACACCTTC
CAISEYGSGGYGYTF
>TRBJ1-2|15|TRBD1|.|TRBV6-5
TGTGCCAGCAGACCACCCGGGACAGGGTTGTATGGCTACACCTTC
CASRPPGTGLYGYTF
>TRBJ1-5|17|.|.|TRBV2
TGTGCCAGCAGTGATTTTGTACGTCGGAGGGAAGGGCAGCCCCAGCATTTT
CASSDFVRRREGQPQHF
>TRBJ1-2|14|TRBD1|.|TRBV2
TGTGCCAGCTATCCGGGACAGGCTAACTATGGCTACACCTTC
CASYPGQANYGYTF
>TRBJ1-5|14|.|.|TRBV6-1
TGTGCCACCTCGGGGAGAGATAGCAATCAGCCCCAGCATTTT
CATSGRDSNQPQHF
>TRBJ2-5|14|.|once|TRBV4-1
TGCGCCAGCAGCCAAGTTGTACTCCAAGAGACCCAGTACTTC
CASSQVVLQETQYF
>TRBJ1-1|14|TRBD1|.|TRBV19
TGTGCCAGTAGTATTCCAGTACAGGGGGCGAAAGCTTTCTTT
CASSIPVQGAKAFF
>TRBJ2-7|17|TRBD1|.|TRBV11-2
TGTGCCAGCAGCCCTGGACAGGTTCGTAGGTACTCCTACGAGCAGTACTTC
CASSPGQVRRYSYEQYF
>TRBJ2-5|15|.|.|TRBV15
TGTGCCACCAGCAGAGATTGGCACCCACAAGAGACCCAGTACTTC
CATSRDWHPQETQYF
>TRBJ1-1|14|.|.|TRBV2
TGTGCCAGCAGTGCCAGTTTCGGGGAATCCGAAGCTTTCTTT
CASSASFGESEAFF
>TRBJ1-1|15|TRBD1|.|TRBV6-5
TGTGCCAGCAGTATTTACAGGGGGAGGAACACTGAAGCTTTCTTT
CASSIYRGRNTEAFF
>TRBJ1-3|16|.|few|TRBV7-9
TGTGCCAGCAGCTTACCCCTCAGAAACTCTGGAAACACCATATATTTT
CASSLPLRNSGNTIYF
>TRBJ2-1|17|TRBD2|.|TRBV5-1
TGCGCCAGCAGCTTAGCCCACCTAGCGGGGGGTTACAATGAGCAGTTCTTC
CASSLAHLAGGYNEQFF
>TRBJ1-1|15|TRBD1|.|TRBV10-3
TGTGCCATCAGTGGGAAACAGGGGCTTAACACTGAAGCTTTCTTT
CAISGKQGLNTEAFF
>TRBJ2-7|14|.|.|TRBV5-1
TGCGCCAGCAGCTCGCCCGCTAGTTACTACGAGCAGTACTTC
CASSSPASYYEQYF
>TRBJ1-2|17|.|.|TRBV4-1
TGCGCCAGCAGCCAAGTTGCAGGACGGGGATACGACTATGGCTACACCTTC
CASSQVAGRGYDYGYTF
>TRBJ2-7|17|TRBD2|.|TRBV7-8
TGTGCCAGCAGCTCGGGACTAGCGGGGCCTAGCTCCTACGAGCAGTACTTC
CASSSGLAGPSSYEQYF
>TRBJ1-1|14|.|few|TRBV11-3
TGTGCCAGCAGCTACTTCGAGGAGAACACTGAAGCTTTCTTT
CASSYFEENTEAFF
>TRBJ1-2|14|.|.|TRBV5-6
TGTGCCAGCAGCTTCTGGGGGAGGTCCTATGGCTACACCTTC
CASSFWGRSYGYTF
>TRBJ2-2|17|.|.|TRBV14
TGTGCCAGCAGCCAAGGCTTCCAGGGCCCGAACACCGGGGAGCTGTTTTTT
CASSQGFQGPNTGELFF
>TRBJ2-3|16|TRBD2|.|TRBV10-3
TGTGCCATCAGTGTGGATCCAGCGGGGGGCACAGATACGCAGTATTTT
CAISVDPAGGTDTQYF
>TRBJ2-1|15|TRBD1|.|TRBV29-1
TGCAGCGTTGAAGATTTGGGGACAGGGAGCCTTGAGCAGTTCTTC
CSVEDLGTGSLEQFF
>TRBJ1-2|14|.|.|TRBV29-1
TGCAGCGTCCACCGGGACATCCCTAACTATGGCTACACCTTC
CSVHRDIPNYGYTF
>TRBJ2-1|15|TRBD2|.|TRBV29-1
TGCAGCGGCCGCCGACTAGCGGGGGGCTACAATGAGCAGTTCTTC
CSGRRLAGGYNEQFF
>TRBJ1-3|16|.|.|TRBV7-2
TGTGCCAGCAGCGACACTACAGGGTTCTCTGGAAACACCATATATTTT
CASSDTTGFSGNTIYF
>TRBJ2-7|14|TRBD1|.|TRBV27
TGTGCCAGCAGTTTTTACAGGGGGCAGCACGAGCAGTACTTC
CASSFYRGQHEQYF
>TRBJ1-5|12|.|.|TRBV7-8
TGTGCCAGCAGCTCAAACAATCAGCCCCAGCATTTT
CASSSNNQPQHF